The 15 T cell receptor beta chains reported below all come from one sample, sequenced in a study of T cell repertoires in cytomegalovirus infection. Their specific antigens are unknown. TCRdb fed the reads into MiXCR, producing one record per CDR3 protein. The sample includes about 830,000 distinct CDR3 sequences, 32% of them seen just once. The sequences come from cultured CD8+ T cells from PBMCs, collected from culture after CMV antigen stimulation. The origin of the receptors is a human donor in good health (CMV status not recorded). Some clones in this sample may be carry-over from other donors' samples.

The CDR3: CASGLVYPEGNEQFF. The CDR3, as DNA: TGTGCTAGTGGTTTGGTATACCCCGAGGGCAATGAGCAGTTCTTC. The J gene is TRBJ2-1, the V gene TRBV12-5; maybe TRBD2 (5 bases). Germline CDR1 LGHNT, CDR2 FRNRAP. Trimming took 0 bases from V and 6 from J, leaving 12 bases between them. The CDR3 is made up of 15 amino acids.

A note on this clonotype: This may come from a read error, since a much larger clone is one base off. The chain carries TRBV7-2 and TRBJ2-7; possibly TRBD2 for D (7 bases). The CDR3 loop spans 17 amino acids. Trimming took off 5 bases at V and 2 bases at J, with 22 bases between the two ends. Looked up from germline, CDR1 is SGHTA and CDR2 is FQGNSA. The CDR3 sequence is CASSAPTGRGRTYEQYF. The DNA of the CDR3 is TGTGCCAGCAGCGCCCCTACAGGGCGGGGGAGAACCTACGAGCAGTACTTC.

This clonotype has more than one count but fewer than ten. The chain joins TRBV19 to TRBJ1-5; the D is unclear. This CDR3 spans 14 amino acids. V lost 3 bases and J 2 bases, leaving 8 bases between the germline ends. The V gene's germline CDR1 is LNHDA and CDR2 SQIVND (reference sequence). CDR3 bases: TGTGCCAGTAGTATGGTTGTTCGCAATCAGCCCCAGCATTTT. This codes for CASSMVVRNQPQHF.

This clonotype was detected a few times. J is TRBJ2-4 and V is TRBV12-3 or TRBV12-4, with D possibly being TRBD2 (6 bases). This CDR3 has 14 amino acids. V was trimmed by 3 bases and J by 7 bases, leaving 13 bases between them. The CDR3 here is CASSLGGRANIQYF. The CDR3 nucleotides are TGTGCCAGCAGTTTGGGGGGTCGGGCGAACATTCAGTACTTC.

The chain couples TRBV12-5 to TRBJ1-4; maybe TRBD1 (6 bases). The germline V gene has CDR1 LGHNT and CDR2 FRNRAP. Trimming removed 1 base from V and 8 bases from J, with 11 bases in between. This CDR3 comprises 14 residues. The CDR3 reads CASGLGGLREKLFF. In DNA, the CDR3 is TGTGCTAGTGGTTTGGGGGGGCTGCGGGAAAAACTGTTTTTT.

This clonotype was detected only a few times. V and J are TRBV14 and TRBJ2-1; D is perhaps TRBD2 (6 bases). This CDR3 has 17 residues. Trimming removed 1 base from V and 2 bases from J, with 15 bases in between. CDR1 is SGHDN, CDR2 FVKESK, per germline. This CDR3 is CASSQVWGREAYNEQFF. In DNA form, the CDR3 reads TGTGCCAGCAGCCAAGTCTGGGGCAGGGAGGCCTACAATGAGCAGTTCTTC.

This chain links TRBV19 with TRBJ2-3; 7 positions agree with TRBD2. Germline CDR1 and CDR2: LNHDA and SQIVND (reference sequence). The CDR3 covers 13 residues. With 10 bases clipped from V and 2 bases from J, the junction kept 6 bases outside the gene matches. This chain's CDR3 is CATTGTNTDTQYF. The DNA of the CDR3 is TGTGCCACGACCGGGACTAACACAGATACGCAGTATTTT.

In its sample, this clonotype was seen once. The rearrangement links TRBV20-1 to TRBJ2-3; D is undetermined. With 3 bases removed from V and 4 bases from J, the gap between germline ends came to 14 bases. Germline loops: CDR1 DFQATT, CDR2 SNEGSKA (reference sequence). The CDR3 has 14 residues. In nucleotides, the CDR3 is TGCAGTGCTAGCACATCGGTTGGTCCAGATACGCAGTATTTT. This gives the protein CSASTSVGPDTQYF.

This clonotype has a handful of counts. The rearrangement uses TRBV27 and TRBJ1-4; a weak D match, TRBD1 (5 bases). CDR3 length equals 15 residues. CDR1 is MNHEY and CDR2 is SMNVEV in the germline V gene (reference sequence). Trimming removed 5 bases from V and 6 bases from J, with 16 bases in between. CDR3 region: CASSTLGGVDEKLFF. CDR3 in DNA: TGTGCCAGCAGTACCTTGGGGGGGGTGGATGAAAAACTGTTTTTT.

The CDR3 protein is CASSGQGAAVSYNEQFF. DNA for the CDR3: TGTGCCAGTTCGGGACAGGGGGCCGCCGTCTCCTACAATGAGCAGTTCTTC. The chain uses TRBV7-9 and TRBJ2-1; 12 bases fit TRBD1. The CDR3 extends over 17 amino acids. V shed 9 bases and J 0 bases; nucleotides not matched to a gene: 9. Germline CDR1 and CDR2: SEHNR and FQNEAQ (reference sequence). The full variable domain, completed using reference TRBV7-9 and TRBJ2-1, is DTGVSQNPRHKITKRGQNVTFRCDPISEHNRLYWYRQTLGQGPEFLTYFQNEAQLEKSRLLSDRFSAERPKGSFSTLEIQRTEQGDSAMYLCASSGQGAAVSYNEQFFGPGTRLTVL.

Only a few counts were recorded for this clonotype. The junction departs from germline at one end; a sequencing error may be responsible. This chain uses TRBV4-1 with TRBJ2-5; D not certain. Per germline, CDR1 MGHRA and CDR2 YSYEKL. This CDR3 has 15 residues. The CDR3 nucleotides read TGCGCCAACAGCCCGGAGCAGTGGGACCAAGAGACCCAGTACTTC. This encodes CANSPEQWDQETQYF.

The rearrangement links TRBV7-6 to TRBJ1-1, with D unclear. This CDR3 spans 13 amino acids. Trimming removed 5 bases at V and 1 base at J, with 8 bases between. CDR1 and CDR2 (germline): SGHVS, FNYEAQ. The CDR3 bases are TGTGCCAGCAGCCCCATAAAGAACACTGAAGCTTTCTTT. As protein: CASSPIKNTEAFF.

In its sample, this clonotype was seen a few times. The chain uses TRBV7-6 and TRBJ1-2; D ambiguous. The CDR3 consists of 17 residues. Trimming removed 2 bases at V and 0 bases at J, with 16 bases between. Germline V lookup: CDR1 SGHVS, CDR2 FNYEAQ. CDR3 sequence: CASSLRPVGPSNYGYTF. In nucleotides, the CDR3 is TGTGCCAGCAGCTTACGACCCGTTGGCCCCTCTAACTATGGCTACACCTTC.

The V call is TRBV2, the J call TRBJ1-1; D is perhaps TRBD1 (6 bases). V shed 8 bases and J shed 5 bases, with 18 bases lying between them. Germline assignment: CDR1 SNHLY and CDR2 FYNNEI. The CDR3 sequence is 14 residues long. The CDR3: CASLVGPGATEAFF. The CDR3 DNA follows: TGTGCCAGCTTAGTGGGGCCGGGGGCAACTGAAGCTTTCTTT.

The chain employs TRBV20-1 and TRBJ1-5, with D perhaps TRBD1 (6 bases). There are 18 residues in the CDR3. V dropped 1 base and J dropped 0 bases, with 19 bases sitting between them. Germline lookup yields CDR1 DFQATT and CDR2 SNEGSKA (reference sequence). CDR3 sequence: CSARGVLLQGNSNQPQHF. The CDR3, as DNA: TGCAGTGCTAGAGGAGTCCTCCTACAGGGAAATAGCAATCAGCCCCAGCATTTT.